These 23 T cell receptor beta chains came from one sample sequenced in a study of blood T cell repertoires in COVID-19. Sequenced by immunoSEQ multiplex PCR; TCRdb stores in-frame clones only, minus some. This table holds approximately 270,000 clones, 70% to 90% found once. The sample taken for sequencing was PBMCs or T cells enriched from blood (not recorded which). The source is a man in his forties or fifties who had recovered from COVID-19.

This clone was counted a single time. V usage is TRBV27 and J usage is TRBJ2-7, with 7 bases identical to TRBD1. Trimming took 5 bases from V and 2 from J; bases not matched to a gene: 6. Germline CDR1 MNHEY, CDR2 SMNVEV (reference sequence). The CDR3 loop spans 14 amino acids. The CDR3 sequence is CASSLDRGPYEQYF. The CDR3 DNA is TGTGCCAGCAGTCTTGATAGGGGGCCCTACGAGCAGTACTTC.

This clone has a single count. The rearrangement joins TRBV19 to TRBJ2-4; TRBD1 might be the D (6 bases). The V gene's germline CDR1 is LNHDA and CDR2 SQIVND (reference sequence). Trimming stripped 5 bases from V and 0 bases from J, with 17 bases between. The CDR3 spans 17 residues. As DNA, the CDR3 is TGTGCCAGTAGTTTCCCCGGGACACGGGCAGCCAAAAACATTCAGTACTTC. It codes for CASSFPGTRAAKNIQYF.

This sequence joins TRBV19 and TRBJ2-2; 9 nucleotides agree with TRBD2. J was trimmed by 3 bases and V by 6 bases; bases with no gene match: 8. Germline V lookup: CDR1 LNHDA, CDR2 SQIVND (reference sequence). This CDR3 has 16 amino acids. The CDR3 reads CASRPGSGRYTGELFF. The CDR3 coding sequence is TGTGCCAGTAGACCCGGGAGCGGGAGGTACACCGGGGAGCTGTTTTTT.

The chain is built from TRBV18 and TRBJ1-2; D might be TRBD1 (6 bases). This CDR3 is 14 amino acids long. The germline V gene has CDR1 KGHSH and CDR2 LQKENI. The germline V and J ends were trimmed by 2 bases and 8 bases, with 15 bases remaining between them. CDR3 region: CASSPAPGEGGYTF. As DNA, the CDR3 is TGTGCCAGCTCACCAGCCCCAGGGGAAGGAGGCTACACCTTC.

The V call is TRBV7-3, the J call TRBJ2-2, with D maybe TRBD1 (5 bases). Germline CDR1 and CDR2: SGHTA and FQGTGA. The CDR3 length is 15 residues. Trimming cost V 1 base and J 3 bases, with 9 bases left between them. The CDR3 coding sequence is TGTGCCAGCAGCTTAAACCCCAGGGACACCGGGGAGCTGTTTTTT. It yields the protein CASSLNPRDTGELFF.

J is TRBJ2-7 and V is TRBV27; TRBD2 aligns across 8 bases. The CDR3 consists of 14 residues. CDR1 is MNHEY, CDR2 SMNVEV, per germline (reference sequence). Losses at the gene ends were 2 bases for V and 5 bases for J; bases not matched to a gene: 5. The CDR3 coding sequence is TGTGCCAGCAGTTTAGAAGCGGGGGCTAACGAGCAGTACTTC. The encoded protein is CASSLEAGANEQYF.

The CDR3 DNA reads TGTGCCAGCAGTTTGACATTTCGCTCCTACGAGCAGTACTTC. Amino acids: CASSLTFRSYEQYF. The rearrangement links TRBV7-9 to TRBJ2-7; D is undetermined. V gave up 6 bases and J gave up 0 bases, with 12 bases separating them. CDR3 length: 14 amino acids. Germline assignment: CDR1 SEHNR and CDR2 FQNEAQ (reference sequence). Together with reference TRBV7-9 and TRBJ2-7, the CDR3 gives the full variable domain: DTGVSQNPRHKITKRGQNVTFRCDPISEHNRLYWYRQTLGQGPEFLTYFQNEAQLEKSRLLSDRFSAERPKGSFSTLEIQRTEQGDSAMYLCASSLTFRSYEQYFGPGTRLTVT.

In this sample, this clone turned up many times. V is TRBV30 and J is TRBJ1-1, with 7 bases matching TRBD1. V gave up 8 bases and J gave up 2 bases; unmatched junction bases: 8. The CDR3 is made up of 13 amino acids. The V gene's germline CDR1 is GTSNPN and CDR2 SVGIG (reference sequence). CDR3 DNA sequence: TGTGCCGAACAGGGGCGGTTCAACACTGAAGCTTTCTTT. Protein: CAEQGRFNTEAFF.

The CDR3 sequence: CASSSRTSAGTDTQYF. CDR3 in DNA: TGTGCCAGCAGCTCCCGGACTAGCGCGGGCACAGATACGCAGTATTTT. The rearrangement links TRBV7-2 to TRBJ2-3; 9 nucleotides align to TRBD2. The length of the CDR3 is 16 residues. J gave up 1 base and V 4 bases, and 6 bases lay outside the gene matches. The germline V gene has CDR1 SGHTA and CDR2 FQGNSA.

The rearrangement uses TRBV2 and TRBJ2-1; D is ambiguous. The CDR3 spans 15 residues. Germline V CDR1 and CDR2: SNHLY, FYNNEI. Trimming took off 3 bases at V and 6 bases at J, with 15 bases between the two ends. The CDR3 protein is CASSDLEDTINEQFF. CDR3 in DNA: TGTGCCAGCAGTGATTTGGAAGACACGATCAATGAGCAGTTCTTC.

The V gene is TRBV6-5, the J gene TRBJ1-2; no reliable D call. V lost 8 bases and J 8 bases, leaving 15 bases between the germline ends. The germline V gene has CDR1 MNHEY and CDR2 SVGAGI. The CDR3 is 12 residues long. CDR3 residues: CASSPLSGGYTF. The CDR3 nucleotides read TGTGCCAGCTCCCCCCTCTCGGGAGGCTACACCTTC.

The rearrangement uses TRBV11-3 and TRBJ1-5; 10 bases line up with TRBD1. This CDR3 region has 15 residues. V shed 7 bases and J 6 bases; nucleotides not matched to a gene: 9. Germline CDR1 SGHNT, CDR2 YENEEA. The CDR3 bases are TGTGCCAGCACCGATGCCGGGACAGGGGCTCAGCCCCAGCATTTT. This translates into CASTDAGTGAQPQHF.

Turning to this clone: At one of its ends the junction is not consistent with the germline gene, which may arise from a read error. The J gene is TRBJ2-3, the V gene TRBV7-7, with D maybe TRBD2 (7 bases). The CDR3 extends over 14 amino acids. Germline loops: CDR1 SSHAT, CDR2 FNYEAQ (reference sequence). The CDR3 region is CASSLGGVTDTQYF. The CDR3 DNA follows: TGTGCTAGCAGCTTAGGGGGGGTCACAGATACGCAGTATTTT. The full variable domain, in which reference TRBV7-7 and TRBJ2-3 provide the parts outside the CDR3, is GAGVSQSPRYKVTKRGQDVTLRCDPISSHATLYWYQQALGQGPEFLTYFNYEAQPDKSGLPSDRFSAERPEGSISTLTIQRTEQRDSAMYRCASSLGGVTDTQYFGPGTRLTVL.

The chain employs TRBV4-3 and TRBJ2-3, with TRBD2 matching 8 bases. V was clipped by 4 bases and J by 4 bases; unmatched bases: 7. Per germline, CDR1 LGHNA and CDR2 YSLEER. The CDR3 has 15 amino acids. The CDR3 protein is CASSLGTSGADTQYF. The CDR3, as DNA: TGCGCCAGCAGCCTGGGGACTAGTGGGGCAGATACGCAGTATTTT.

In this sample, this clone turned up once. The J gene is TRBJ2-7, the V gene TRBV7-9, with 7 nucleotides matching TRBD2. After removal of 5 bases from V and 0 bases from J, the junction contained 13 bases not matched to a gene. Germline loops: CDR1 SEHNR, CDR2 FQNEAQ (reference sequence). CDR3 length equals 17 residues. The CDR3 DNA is TGTGCCAGCAGCCGTCTAGAAGCGGGGCCGAGCTCCTACGAGCAGTACTTC. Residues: CASSRLEAGPSSYEQYF. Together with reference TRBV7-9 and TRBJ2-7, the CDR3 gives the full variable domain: DTGVSQNPRHKITKRGQNVTFRCDPISEHNRLYWYRQTLGQGPEFLTYFQNEAQLEKSRLLSDRFSAERPKGSFSTLEIQRTEQGDSAMYLCASSRLEAGPSSYEQYFGPGTRLTVT.

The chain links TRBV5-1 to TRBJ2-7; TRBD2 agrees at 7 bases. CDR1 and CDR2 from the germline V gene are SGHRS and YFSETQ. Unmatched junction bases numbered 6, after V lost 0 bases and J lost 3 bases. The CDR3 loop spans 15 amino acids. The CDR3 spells CASSLAGSSGYEQYF. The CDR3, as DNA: TGCGCCAGCAGCTTGGCCGGGTCTAGCGGCTACGAGCAGTACTTC.

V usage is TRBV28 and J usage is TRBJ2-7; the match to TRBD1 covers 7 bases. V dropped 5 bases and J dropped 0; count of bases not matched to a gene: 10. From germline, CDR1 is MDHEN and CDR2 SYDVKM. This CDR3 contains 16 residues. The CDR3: CASSGRQGLFSYEQYF. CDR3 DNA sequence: TGTGCCAGCAGTGGAAGACAGGGCCTCTTCTCCTACGAGCAGTACTTC.

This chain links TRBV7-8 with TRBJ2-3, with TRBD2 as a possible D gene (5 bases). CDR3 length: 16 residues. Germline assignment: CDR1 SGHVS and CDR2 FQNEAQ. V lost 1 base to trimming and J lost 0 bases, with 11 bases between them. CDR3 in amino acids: CASSLVSGGSTDTQYF. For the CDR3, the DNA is TGTGCCAGCAGCTTAGTTTCGGGCGGGAGCACAGATACGCAGTATTTT.

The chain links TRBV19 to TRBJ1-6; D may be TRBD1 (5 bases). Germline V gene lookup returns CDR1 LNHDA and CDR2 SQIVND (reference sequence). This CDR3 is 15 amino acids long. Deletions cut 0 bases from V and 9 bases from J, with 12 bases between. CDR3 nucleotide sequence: TGTGCCAGTAGTATAGACGGGGGGGATGGTTCACCCCTCCACTTT. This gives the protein CASSIDGGDGSPLHF.

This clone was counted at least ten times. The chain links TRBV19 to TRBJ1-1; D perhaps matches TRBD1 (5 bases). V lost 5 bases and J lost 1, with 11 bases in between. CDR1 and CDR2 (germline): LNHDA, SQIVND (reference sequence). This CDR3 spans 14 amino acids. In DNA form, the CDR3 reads TGTGCCAGTAGTTATGTCGGACAGAACACTGAAGCTTTCTTT. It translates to CASSYVGQNTEAFF.

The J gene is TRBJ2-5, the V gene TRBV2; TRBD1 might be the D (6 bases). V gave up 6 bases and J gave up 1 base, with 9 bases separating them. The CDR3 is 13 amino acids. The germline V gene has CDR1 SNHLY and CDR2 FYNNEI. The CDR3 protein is CASRATGQETQYF. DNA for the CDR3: TGTGCCAGCAGGGCGACAGGCCAAGAGACCCAGTACTTC.

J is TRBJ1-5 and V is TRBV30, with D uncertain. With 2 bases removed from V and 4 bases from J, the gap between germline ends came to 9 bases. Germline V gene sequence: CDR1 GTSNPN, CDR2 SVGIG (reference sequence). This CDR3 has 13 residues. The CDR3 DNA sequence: TGTGCCTGGAGTCTCCGGGGTAATCAGCCCCAGCATTTT. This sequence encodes CAWSLRGNQPQHF.

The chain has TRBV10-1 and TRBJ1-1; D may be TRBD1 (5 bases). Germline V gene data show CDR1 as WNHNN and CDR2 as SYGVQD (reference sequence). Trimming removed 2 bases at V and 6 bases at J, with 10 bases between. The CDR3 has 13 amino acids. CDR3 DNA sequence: TGCGCCAGCAGTGAGGTAGACAGCCCTGAAGCTTTCTTT. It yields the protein CASSEVDSPEAFF.